These 9 T cell receptor beta chains share one sample of origin, sequenced in a study of Graves' ophthalmopathy and Graves' hyperthyroidism (dated by TCRdb to between 2018 and 2020). This sample was sequenced with an Illumina HiSeq 2000. For repertoire sequencing, the TCR beta CDR3 regions were amplified from RNA transcripts. The first round of RT-PCR was done with HTBI primers and the Qiagen OneStep RT-PCR kit, and was followed by a second round of multiplex PCR, then size selection and purification. The public reads were reanalyzed by TCRdb: fastp trimming at Q25, MiXCR alignment, in-frame beta chains only. Entries are consolidated by CDR3 protein sequence, retaining the most common genes and DNA. The sample table contains about 370,000 distinct CDR3 sequences; only one count was recorded for about a sixth of them. The ten largest clones represent roughly 2.4% of the sample. Sequenced sample: peripheral blood. The receptors originated from an adult woman with stable Graves' hyperthyroidism.

V gene TRBV6-2 or TRBV6-3 combines with J gene TRBJ2-7; no clear D gene. The CDR3 is made up of 12 amino acids. The germline gives CDR1 MNHEY, CDR2 SVGEGT. The V and J ends lost 6 bases and 11 bases respectively, with 17 bases between them. The CDR3 here is CASRIPLACEYF. DNA of the CDR3: TGTGCCAGCAGAATCCCATTGGCTTGTGAGTACTTC.

This clonotype was observed a few times. The V call is TRBV13, the J call TRBJ1-3; D gene unclear. This CDR3 is 13 amino acids long. V shed 2 bases and J shed 4 bases, with 6 bases lying between them. Germline lookup yields CDR1 PRHDT and CDR2 FYEKMQ (reference sequence). The CDR3 coding sequence is TGTGCCAGCAGCTTATATAGGGGAAACACCATATATTTT. Translating gives CASSLYRGNTIYF.

This clonotype was found many times. The rearrangement uses TRBV20-1 and TRBJ2-7; 8 bases are a match to TRBD2. This CDR3 comprises 15 residues. Germline V gene data show CDR1 as DFQATT and CDR2 as SNEGSKA (reference sequence). V dropped 0 bases and J dropped 3; count of bases not matched to a gene: 7. CDR3 DNA: TGCAGTGCTAGAGACCCGACAGCGGGAGACTACGAGCAGTACTTC. Protein: CSARDPTAGDYEQYF.

There are a few counts of this clonotype. A junction end diverges from the germline sequence, so it may reflect a read error. V usage is TRBV4-1 and J usage is TRBJ2-4, with 11 bases matching TRBD2. Germline CDR1 is MGHRA and CDR2 is YSYEKL. CDR3 length equals 19 residues. In DNA form, the CDR3 reads TGCGCCAGCAGCCAAACCCAGGGGCTAGCGGGAGGCCAAAAAAACACTCAGTACTTC. Translation gives CASSQTQGLAGGQKNTQYF.

This clonotype was detected ten times or more. V gene TRBV7-3 combines with J gene TRBJ2-2; D gene ambiguous. The CDR3 is 13 residues long. Trimming left V 5 bases short and J 6 bases short, with 10 bases between. Germline CDR1 and CDR2: SGHTA and FQGTGA. The CDR3 sequence: CASSGSSAGELFF. CDR3 nucleotide sequence: TGTGCCAGCAGCGGTAGTTCGGCCGGGGAGCTGTTTTTT.

This clonotype occurred many times. V and J are TRBV28 and TRBJ2-7; tentatively, D is TRBD2 (5 bases). The CDR3 is 15 residues long. Germline values: CDR1 MDHEN, CDR2 SYDVKM. The V and J ends lost 4 bases and 4 bases respectively, with 17 bases between them. The CDR3 is CASSWVRGSPYEQYF. The DNA of the CDR3 is TGTGCCAGCAGTTGGGTCAGAGGGTCTCCATACGAGCAGTACTTC.

There are many counts of this clonotype. The genes are TRBV2 and TRBJ1-5, with TRBD1 identical over 9 bases. J gave up 7 bases and V 9 bases, and 10 bases lay outside the gene matches. The CDR3 contains 14 residues. The germline V gene encodes CDR1 SNHLY and CDR2 FYNNEI. The CDR3 bases are TGTGCCAGTCAACGGGACAGGGAAAACCAGCCCCAGCATTTT. This encodes CASQRDRENQPQHF.

This clonotype has a count of ten or more. This chain links TRBV11-1 with TRBJ2-5; 12 bases align to TRBD1. Germline V gene lookup returns CDR1 SGHAT and CDR2 FQDESV (reference sequence). The V segment lost 4 bases and the J segment 5 bases; nucleotides outside the gene matches: 11. This CDR3 spans 17 amino acids. CDR3 DNA: TGTGCCAGCAGCTGGCCCAGGGACAGGGGGCTAGAGGAGACCCAGTACTTC. This gives the protein CASSWPRDRGLEETQYF.

This clonotype has a count of ten or more. The chain uses TRBV29-1 and TRBJ2-5, with 9 bases that match TRBD1. Per germline, CDR1 SQVTM and CDR2 ANQGSEA. Losses at the gene ends were 2 bases for V and 5 bases for J; bases not matched to a gene: 9. The CDR3 has 15 residues. CDR3: CSVEWTGDLGETQYF. The CDR3 region has the DNA TGCAGCGTTGAATGGACAGGGGACTTGGGGGAGACCCAGTACTTC.